The next 9 T cell receptor beta chains were all read from a single sample in a study of blood T cell repertoires in COVID-19 (dated by TCRdb to the early 2020s). Libraries were constructed by the immunoSEQ multiplex PCR assay. The clones in this table, taken by TCRdb from immuneACCESS, are in-frame only. Not every clone is retained; where verified, under half of the shortfall comes from an unresolved V gene, and the cause of the rest is unknown. The sample table holds approximately 170,000 clones, of which more than 75% were seen once. The ten largest clones represent 3% to 4% of the sample. Material: peripheral blood. The receptors were gathered from a man aged 70 or older with acute or convalescent COVID-19.

This chain uses TRBV19 with TRBJ1-2; 7 bases align to TRBD1. J was trimmed by 3 bases and V by 5 bases; bases with no gene match: 6. The CDR3 contains 14 residues. Germline V CDR1 and CDR2: LNHDA, SQIVND (reference sequence). The CDR3 reads CASSQPRGYYGYTF. The CDR3 bases are TGTGCCAGTAGTCAACCCAGGGGGTACTATGGCTACACCTTC.

The gene calls are TRBV20-1 and TRBJ1-5; D is ambiguous. V lost 3 bases to trimming and J lost 7 bases, with 13 bases between them. The length of the CDR3 is 13 residues. From germline, CDR1 is DFQATT and CDR2 SNEGSKA (reference sequence). The DNA of the CDR3 is TGCAGTGCTAGTCTTGGTTCGGGACAGCCCCAGCATTTT. It specifies CSASLGSGQPQHF.

In its sample, this clone was seen a few times. Here the CDR3 omits its conserved ending phenylalanine or tryptophan, so a read error is the likely source. No DNA is shown, since the ends of the CDR3 on it are uncertain; the CDR3 is the one TCRdb lists. The chain recombines TRBV2 with TRBJ2-7; the DNA was not compared with TRBD1, the D call given in the table. The CDR3 is 12 residues long, ends included. CDR1 and CDR2 (germline): SNHLY, FYNNEI. CDR3 in amino acids: CASSVGDRGRTL.

This rearrangement joins TRBV11-2 to TRBJ2-1; TRBD2 agrees at 8 bases. CDR3 length: 16 residues. With V trimmed by 5 bases and J by 6 bases, 12 bases remained unmatched. CDR1 and CDR2 from the germline V gene are SGHAT and FQNNGV. DNA of the CDR3: TGTGCCAGCAGCCGCCCCGCCAGCGGGGGAGGCAATGAGCAGTTCTTC. It specifies CASSRPASGGGNEQFF.

The chain combines TRBV18 with TRBJ1-1; 8 nucleotides align to TRBD1. J was trimmed by 5 bases and V by 3 bases; bases with no gene match: 2. The CDR3 is made up of 13 amino acids. Germline assignment: CDR1 KGHSH and CDR2 LQKENI. CDR3 sequence (DNA): TGTGCCAGCTCACCGAGGACAGGGACTGAAGCTTTCTTT. Its translation: CASSPRTGTEAFF.

V usage is TRBV2 and J usage is TRBJ1-1; 8 bases map to TRBD1. The CDR3 sequence is 13 residues long. V shed 6 bases, J shed 4 bases, and the junction held 4 bases outside the gene matches. From germline, CDR1 is SNHLY and CDR2 FYNNEI. The CDR3 spells CASSLQGGTEAFF. The CDR3 DNA reads TGTGCCAGCAGCCTACAGGGGGGCACTGAAGCTTTCTTT. The full variable domain, its missing parts supplied by reference TRBV2 and TRBJ1-1, is EPEVTQTPSHQVTQMGQEVILRCVPISNHLYFYWYRQILGQKVEFLVSFYNNEISEKSEIFDDQFSVERPDGSNFTLKIRSTKLEDSAMYFCASSLQGGTEAFFGQGTRLTVV.

V gene TRBV1 combines with J gene TRBJ2-3; the D call in the table, TRBD2, was not verified against the DNA. TRBV1 is a known pseudogene. The CDR3 contains 17 residues. CDR3 nucleotide sequence: TGCACCAGCAGCCAAGATCTAGGGAAGGAGGGCACAGATACGCAGTATTTT. This translates into CTSSQDLGKEGTDTQYF.

This chain uses TRBV9 with TRBJ2-7, with TRBD1 matching 9 bases. The CDR3 has 15 residues. V shed 3 bases, J shed 3 bases, and the junction held 7 bases outside the gene matches. CDR1 and CDR2 from the germline V gene are SGDLS and YYNGEE. CDR3: CASSEAGTGIYEQYF. The CDR3 bases are TGTGCCAGCAGCGAGGCCGGGACAGGGATCTACGAGCAGTACTTC.

The rearrangement uses TRBV30 and TRBJ1-2, with 10 bases aligning to TRBD1. This CDR3 has 15 amino acids. Germline CDR1 is GTSNPN and CDR2 is SVGIG (reference sequence). V was pared by 3 bases and J by 3 bases, with 7 bases of the junction left unmatched. DNA for the CDR3: TGTGCCTGGAGGACAGGGGGCGCGGATGACTATGGCTACACCTTC. It translates to CAWRTGGADDYGYTF.